This T cell receptor beta chain came from a study of human T cells and chemical hapten exposure. TCRdb redid the calling of the RACE reads with MiXCR, one entry per CDR3 protein. The repertoire consists of about 170,000 distinct CDR3 sequences, with 25% to 30% occurring once and the leading ten covering around 2.3%. Stated time point: patch test 3, about 24 weeks after DPC sensitization. The treatment: therapeutic diphenylcyclopropenone sensitization with weekly scalp DPC. Germline V gives CDR1 DFQATT, CDR2 SNEGSKA (reference sequence). The J segment lost 2 bases and the V segment lost 6 bases, leaving 6 bases of the junction unmatched. The CDR3 is 15 residues long. This clonotype was detected a few times.

The sequence came from a woman younger than 30 with alopecia areata. Some clones in this sample may be carry-over from other donors' samples. The sequencing used whole blood, collected in connection with sensitization to the hapten diphenylcyclopropenone (DPC). This rearrangement joins TRBV20-1 to TRBJ2-1; 11 nucleotides match TRBD2. The CDR3 bases are TGCAGTGCGGCTAGCGGGAGGACCACCTACAATGAGCAGTTCTTC. Residues: CSAASGRTTYNEQFF.